The text below deals with one T cell receptor (beta chain). The sample is drawn from a study of shared clonotypes between healthy human individuals. The naive CD8 fraction comprised CD45RO-negative cells positively selected for CCR7 and excluded terminally differentiated effector memory CD45RA+ cells. TCRdb's table, derived via immunoSEQ multiplex PCR, lists solely in-frame clones and lacks some. The repertoire holds around 1.9 million clones, 85% to 95% seen once, with about 1.7% in the top ten. The V gene's germline CDR1 is SGDLS and CDR2 YYNGEE. V was clipped by 4 bases and J by 5 bases, with 11 bases between them. The CDR3 has 13 residues.

This chain connects TRBV9 to TRBJ2-3; D is unresolved. This clonotype was sampled from a young man in good health. Some clones in this sample may be carry-over from other donors' samples. Sequenced sample: naive CD8+ T cells from PBMCs. This CDR3 reads CASSPVSGDTQYF. In DNA, the CDR3 is TGTGCCAGCAGCCCCGTCTCCGGAGATACGCAGTATTTT.